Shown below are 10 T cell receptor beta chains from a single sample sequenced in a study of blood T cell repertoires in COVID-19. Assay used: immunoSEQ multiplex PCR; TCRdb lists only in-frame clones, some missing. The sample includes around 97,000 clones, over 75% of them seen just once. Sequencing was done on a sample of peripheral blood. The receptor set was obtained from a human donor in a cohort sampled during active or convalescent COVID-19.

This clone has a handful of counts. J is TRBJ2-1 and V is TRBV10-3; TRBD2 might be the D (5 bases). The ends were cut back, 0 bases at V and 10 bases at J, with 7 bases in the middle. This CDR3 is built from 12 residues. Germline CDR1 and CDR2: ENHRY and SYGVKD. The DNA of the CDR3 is TGTGCCATCAGTGAGTCGAAGCGGGAGCAGTTCTTC. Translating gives CAISESKREQFF.

Here the CDR3 reads CASSPQGPGQPQHF. In nucleotides, the CDR3 is TGTGCCAGCAGCCCACAGGGCCCGGGCCAGCCCCAGCATTTT. V is TRBV2 and J is TRBJ1-5, with D perhaps TRBD1 (6 bases). Germline V gene data show CDR1 as SNHLY and CDR2 as FYNNEI. Trimming pared 6 bases from V and 7 bases from J, leaving 16 bases between. The CDR3 length is 14 residues.

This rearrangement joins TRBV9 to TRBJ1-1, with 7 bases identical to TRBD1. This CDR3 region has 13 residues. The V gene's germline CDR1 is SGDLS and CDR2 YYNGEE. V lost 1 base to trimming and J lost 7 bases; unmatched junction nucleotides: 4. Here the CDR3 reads CASSVRQGFEAFF. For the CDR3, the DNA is TGTGCCAGCAGCGTAAGACAGGGATTTGAAGCTTTCTTT.

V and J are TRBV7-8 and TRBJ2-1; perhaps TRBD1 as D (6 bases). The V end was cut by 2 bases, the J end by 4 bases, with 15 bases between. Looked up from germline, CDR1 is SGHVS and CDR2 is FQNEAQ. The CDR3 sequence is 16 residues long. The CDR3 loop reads CASSLIRTALYNEQFF. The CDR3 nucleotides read TGTGCCAGCAGCTTAATTAGGACAGCATTATACAATGAGCAGTTCTTC.

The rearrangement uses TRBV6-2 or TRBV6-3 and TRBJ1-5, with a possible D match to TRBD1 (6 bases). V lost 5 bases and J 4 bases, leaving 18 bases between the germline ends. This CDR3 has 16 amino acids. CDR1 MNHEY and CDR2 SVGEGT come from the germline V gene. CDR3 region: CASSKEQGIWNQPQHF. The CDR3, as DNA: TGTGCCAGCAGTAAAGAACAGGGAATCTGGAATCAGCCCCAGCATTTT.

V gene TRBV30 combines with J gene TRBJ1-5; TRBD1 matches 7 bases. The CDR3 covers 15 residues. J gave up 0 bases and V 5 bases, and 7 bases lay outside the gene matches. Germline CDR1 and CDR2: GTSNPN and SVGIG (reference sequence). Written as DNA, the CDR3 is TGTGCCTGGGCACAGGGGCACTATAGCAATCAGCCCCAGCATTTT. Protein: CAWAQGHYSNQPQHF.

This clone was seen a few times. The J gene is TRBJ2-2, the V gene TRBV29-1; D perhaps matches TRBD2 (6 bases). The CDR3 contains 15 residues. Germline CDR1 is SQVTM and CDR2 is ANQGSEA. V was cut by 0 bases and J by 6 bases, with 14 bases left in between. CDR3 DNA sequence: TGCAGCGTTGAAGATCTTGGCGGGGTTGCCGGGGAGCTGTTTTTT. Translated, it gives CSVEDLGGVAGELFF.

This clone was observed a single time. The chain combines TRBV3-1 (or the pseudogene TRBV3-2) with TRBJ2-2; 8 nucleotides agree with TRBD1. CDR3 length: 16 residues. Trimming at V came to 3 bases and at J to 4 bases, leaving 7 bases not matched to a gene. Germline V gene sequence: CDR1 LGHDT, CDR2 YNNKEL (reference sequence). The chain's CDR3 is CASSHKQGVRTGELFF. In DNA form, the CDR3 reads TGTGCCAGCAGCCATAAACAGGGGGTTCGCACCGGGGAGCTGTTTTTT.

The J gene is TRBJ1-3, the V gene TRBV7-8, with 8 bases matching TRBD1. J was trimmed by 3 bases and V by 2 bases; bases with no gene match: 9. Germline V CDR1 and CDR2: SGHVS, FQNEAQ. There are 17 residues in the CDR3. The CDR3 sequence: CASSLSFARGLGNTIYF. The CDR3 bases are TGTGCCAGCAGCTTAAGTTTTGCCAGGGGGCTTGGAAACACCATATATTTT.

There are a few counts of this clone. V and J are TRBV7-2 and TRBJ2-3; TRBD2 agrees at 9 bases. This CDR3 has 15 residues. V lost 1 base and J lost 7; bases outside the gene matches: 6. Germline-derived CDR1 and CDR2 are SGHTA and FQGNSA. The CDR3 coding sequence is TGTGCCAGCAGCTTAGGCGGGGGGGCCCCGAATACGCAGTATTTT. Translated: CASSLGGGAPNTQYF.